This passage covers 32 T cell receptor beta chains from one sample sequenced in a study of Ad26.COV2.S vaccination and SARS-CoV-2 variants. Data came from immunoSEQ multiplex PCR; TCRdb stores just in-frame clones and leaves some out. The sample holds over 400,000 clones, 80% to 90% seen once. Treatment indicated: roughly 20 received Ad26.COV2.S at low or high dose, single or two shots; 5 received placebo; per-sample allocation not given. Sampling was done on day 63 after the first vaccine or placebo injection. Sequences were derived from peripheral blood, sampled in a trial of Ad26.COV2.S vaccine versus placebo. The receptors here all came from a person between 18 and 65 years old who received the Ad26.COV2.S COVID-19 vaccine or a placebo.

The genes are TRBV19 and TRBJ2-7; TRBD2 might be the D (6 bases). This CDR3 is 16 amino acids long. V was shortened by 6 bases and J by 6 bases, with 24 bases between the two germline ends. Germline loops: CDR1 LNHDA, CDR2 SQIVND (reference sequence). The CDR3 is CASRLYPGALRAEQYV. CDR3 DNA: TGTGCCAGTAGATTATATCCGGGAGCCCTTCGGGCCGAGCAGTACGTC.

The chain recombines TRBV5-5 with TRBJ2-5, with 7 bases lining up with TRBD1. The CDR3 loop spans 14 amino acids. Trimming took 2 bases from V and 1 from J; bases not matched to a gene: 2. Germline loops: CDR1 SGHKS, CDR2 YYEKEE (reference sequence). CDR3 residues: CASSLQGPQETQYF. The CDR3 DNA is TGTGCCAGCAGCTTACAGGGGCCCCAAGAGACCCAGTACTTC.

The V gene is TRBV19, the J gene TRBJ1-5; D might be TRBD1 (5 bases). The CDR3 loop spans 14 amino acids. V shed 5 bases and J shed 4 bases, with 12 bases lying between them. The V gene's germline CDR1 is LNHDA and CDR2 SQIVND (reference sequence). CDR3 region: CASSHRGDNQPQHF. DNA of the CDR3: TGTGCCAGTAGTCATAGGGGCGATAATCAGCCCCAGCATTTT.

The chain carries TRBV7-2 and TRBJ2-1; D may be TRBD1 or TRBD2 (6 bases each). From germline, CDR1 is SGHTA and CDR2 FQGNSA. There are 16 residues in the CDR3. The V gene lost 3 bases and the J gene lost 3 bases, with 15 bases spanning the gap. CDR3 coding DNA: TGTGCCAGCAGCTTCTCGGGGGCGTCCTTCTACAATGAGCAGTTCTTC. It specifies CASSFSGASFYNEQFF.

This rearrangement joins TRBV7-2 to TRBJ1-2; D might be TRBD1 (5 bases). This CDR3 is 15 amino acids long. CDR1 is SGHTA, CDR2 FQGNSA, per germline. V lost 2 bases and J lost 6, with 16 bases in between. The CDR3 sequence is CASSLSTGTSNGYTF. In DNA, the CDR3 is TGTGCCAGCAGCTTATCTACCGGGACGTCTAATGGCTACACCTTC.

The chain recombines TRBV2 with TRBJ1-1; tentative D call: TRBD1 (6 bases). This CDR3 region has 15 residues. V lost 5 bases and J lost 0, with 13 bases in between. Germline CDR1 is SNHLY and CDR2 is FYNNEI. CDR3: CASSYQGLVNTEAFF. The CDR3 DNA follows: TGTGCCAGCAGTTACCAGGGGCTGGTGAACACTGAAGCTTTCTTT.

As concerns this clone: Other nucleotide sequences in the sample specify the same CDR3. The chain employs TRBV7-2 and TRBJ1-5; D perhaps matches TRBD1 (6 bases). Trimming removed 1 base at V and 4 bases at J, with 11 bases between. The CDR3 contains 15 residues. Germline lookup yields CDR1 SGHTA and CDR2 FQGNSA. The CDR3 loop reads CASSLGGQPNQPQHF. The CDR3 coding sequence is TGTGCCAGCAGCTTAGGAGGACAGCCAAATCAGCCCCAGCATTTT. Together with reference TRBV7-2 and TRBJ1-5, the CDR3 gives the full variable domain: GAGVSQSPSNKVTEKGKDVELRCDPISGHTALYWYRQSLGQGLEFLIYFQGNSAPDKSGLPSDRFSAERTGGSVSTLTIQRTQQEDSAVYLCASSLGGQPNQPQHFGDGTRLSIL.

The sample holds one count of this clone. The CDR3 reads CASSLGDSSPYEQYF. The CDR3 coding sequence is TGTGCCAGCAGCTTAGGGGACTCGTCTCCGTACGAGCAGTACTTC. The chain recombines TRBV7-6 with TRBJ2-7, with TRBD2 as a possible D gene (6 bases). The germline V and J ends were trimmed by 1 base and 4 bases, with 14 bases remaining between them. Germline V gives CDR1 SGHVS, CDR2 FNYEAQ. The CDR3 runs 15 residues. Full variable domain (missing parts from reference TRBV7-6 and TRBJ2-7): GAGVSQSPRYKVTKRGQDVALRCDPISGHVSLYWYRQALGQGPEFLTYFNYEAQQDKSGLPNDRFSAERPEGSISTLTIQRTEQRDSAMYRCASSLGDSSPYEQYFGPGTRLTVT.

The chain carries TRBV6-5 and TRBJ1-2; D is unresolved. Trimming took 5 bases from V and 2 from J, leaving 6 bases between them. The CDR3 has 12 amino acids. Germline V lookup: CDR1 MNHEY, CDR2 SVGAGI. The CDR3 sequence: CASSRPNYGYTF. CDR3 sequence (DNA): TGTGCCAGCAGTAGACCGAACTATGGCTACACCTTC.

V and J are TRBV19 and TRBJ1-4; the D is unclear. The V end was cut by 3 bases, the J end by 4 bases, with 12 bases between. Looked up from germline, CDR1 is LNHDA and CDR2 is SQIVND (reference sequence). The CDR3 runs to 15 residues. The CDR3 sequence is CASSIGGGRNEKLFF. The CDR3 nucleotides are TGTGCCAGTAGTATCGGCGGCGGACGTAATGAAAAACTGTTTTTT.

The rearrangement uses TRBV6-5 and TRBJ2-4; TRBD1 matches at 7 bases. V trimming: 6 bases; J trimming: 4 bases; junction bases outside the gene matches: 6. The germline gives CDR1 MNHEY, CDR2 SVGAGI. The CDR3 sequence is 14 residues long. CDR3 region: CASRPGTAKNIQYF. CDR3 nucleotides: TGTGCCAGCAGACCCGGGACAGCAAAAAACATTCAGTACTTC.

In its sample, this clone was seen once. J is TRBJ2-3 and V is TRBV6-5; tentatively, D is TRBD1 (5 bases). V lost 0 bases and J lost 3, with 13 bases in between. CDR1 and CDR2 (germline): MNHEY, SVGAGI. The CDR3 is 16 residues long. The CDR3 nucleotides are TGTGCCAGCAGTTACTCTACAGGTGGTAGGACAGATACGCAGTATTTT. Translation: CASSYSTGGRTDTQYF.

V and J are TRBV6-2 or TRBV6-3 and TRBJ2-3, with D unresolved. Trimming removed 4 bases at V and 0 bases at J, with 11 bases between. This CDR3 region has 15 residues. The germline gives CDR1 MNHEY, CDR2 SVGEGT. The CDR3 reads CASSSEKKSTDTQYF. The DNA for the CDR3 is TGTGCCAGCAGTTCGGAGAAAAAGAGCACAGATACGCAGTATTTT.

The genes are TRBV9 and TRBJ2-3, with 7 bases aligning to TRBD2. J was trimmed by 1 base and V by 3 bases; bases with no gene match: 5. The CDR3 sequence is 15 residues long. Per germline, CDR1 SGDLS and CDR2 YYNGEE. DNA for the CDR3: TGTGCCAGCAGCGCAAATGCGGGGGGCACAGATACGCAGTATTTT. It translates to CASSANAGGTDTQYF.

The rearrangement uses TRBV9 and TRBJ1-1, with a possible D match to TRBD1 (6 bases). The CDR3 extends over 16 amino acids. V shed 5 bases and J shed 4 bases, with 21 bases lying between them. Looked up from germline, CDR1 is SGDLS and CDR2 is YYNGEE. The CDR3 here is CASRKVLRGSSTEAFF. CDR3 nucleotide sequence: TGTGCCAGCAGGAAGGTACTAAGGGGGTCCAGCACTGAAGCTTTCTTT.

A single count supports this clone. This same CDR3 is encoded by further DNA sequences in the sample. The gene calls are TRBV20-1 and TRBJ1-4; D remains ambiguous. Germline V gene lookup returns CDR1 DFQATT and CDR2 SNEGSKA (reference sequence). This CDR3 comprises 11 residues. Trimming removed 3 bases from V and 8 bases from J, with 7 bases in between. In nucleotides, the CDR3 is TGCAGTGCTAGTCGAGGGGAAAAACTGTTTTTT. It codes for CSASRGEKLFF.

This clone was counted between two and nine times. The rearrangement uses TRBV23-1 and TRBJ1-3; D gene uncertain. TRBV23-1 is marked as an open reading frame, function uncertain. V lost 4 bases, J lost 0 bases, and 10 bases lay in between. This CDR3 is built from 15 residues. CDR3 nucleotide sequence: TGCGCCAGCAGTCCTGAACCTCACTCTGGAAACACCATATATTTT. Translation: CASSPEPHSGNTIYF.

This chain uses TRBV19 with TRBJ1-5, with D maybe TRBD1 (6 bases). The CDR3 is 15 amino acids. Germline CDR1 reads LNHDA; CDR2 reads SQIVND (reference sequence). Trimming took 6 bases from V and 7 from J, leaving 19 bases between them. The CDR3 loop reads CASRSPDRTHQPQHF. The CDR3 coding sequence is TGTGCCAGTAGAAGTCCCGACAGGACACACCAGCCCCAGCATTTT.

V gene TRBV7-2 combines with J gene TRBJ1-6; 9 bases agree with TRBD1. J lost 6 bases, V lost 4 bases, and 7 bases had no gene match. The CDR3 has 16 residues. Per the germline V gene, CDR1 is SGHTA and CDR2 is FQGNSA. CDR3 bases: TGTGCCAGCAGCTACCGGACAGGGGCCGGTAATTCACCCCTCCACTTT. Translated: CASSYRTGAGNSPLHF.

The chain couples TRBV3-1 (or the pseudogene TRBV3-2) to TRBJ1-2; perhaps TRBD1 as D (6 bases). Between the trimmed V and J ends, which lost 5 bases and 7 bases, there was a span of 14 bases. From germline, CDR1 is LGHDT and CDR2 YNNKEL (reference sequence). The CDR3 spans 13 residues. CDR3 sequence (DNA): TGTGCCAGCAGCTTACAGCCAGGGGTTGGCTACACCTTC. Translated, it gives CASSLQPGVGYTF.

With respect to this clone: The identical CDR3 is also encoded by other nucleotide sequences in the sample. The J gene is TRBJ2-3, the V gene TRBV27; D gene unclear. Looked up from germline, CDR1 is MNHEY and CDR2 is SMNVEV (reference sequence). The CDR3 sequence is 11 residues long. Trimming removed 3 bases from V and 5 bases from J, with 3 bases in between. The CDR3 DNA reads as TGTGCCAGCAGTTTGGGAGATACGCAGTATTTT. Protein: CASSLGDTQYF.

The chain couples TRBV10-2 to TRBJ2-1, with D possibly matching TRBD2 (6 bases). CDR3 length equals 16 residues. Germline V gives CDR1 WSHSY, CDR2 SAAADI. Trimming removed 2 bases at V and 0 bases at J, with 11 bases between. This CDR3 reads CASSETRRGSYNEQFF. CDR3 nucleotide sequence: TGCGCCAGCAGTGAGACTAGGCGGGGCTCCTACAATGAGCAGTTCTTC.

The chain is built from TRBV5-5 and TRBJ1-5; TRBD1 might be the D (5 bases). The germline V gene has CDR1 SGHKS and CDR2 YYEKEE (reference sequence). The V end lost 4 bases, the J end lost 3 bases, and 14 bases lay between the germline ends. This CDR3 spans 15 amino acids. The CDR3 protein is CASSRTDSLNQPQHF. In DNA form, the CDR3 reads TGTGCCAGCAGCAGGACCGACAGTCTCAATCAGCCCCAGCATTTT.

The chain combines TRBV6-5 with TRBJ1-2, with D possibly TRBD1 on 5 matching bases. Germline loops: CDR1 MNHEY, CDR2 SVGAGI. The CDR3 covers 12 residues. Trimming pared 0 bases from V and 7 bases from J, leaving 6 bases between. In DNA, the CDR3 is TGTGCCAGCAGTTACTCGCAGGGTGGCTACACCTTC. As protein: CASSYSQGGYTF.

The V call is TRBV11-2, the J call TRBJ1-1; TRBD1 is a possible D gene (5 bases). The CDR3 is made up of 13 amino acids. V was clipped by 1 base and J by 5 bases, with 8 bases between them. Germline V gene data show CDR1 as SGHAT and CDR2 as FQNNGV. CDR3 region: CASSLGGRTEAFF. The CDR3 region has the DNA TGTGCCAGCAGCTTAGGGGGGAGGACTGAAGCTTTCTTT.

This clone was seen only a few times. V and J are TRBV12-5 and TRBJ2-5, with D perhaps TRBD1 (6 bases). The germline CDR1 and CDR2 sequences are LGHNT and FRNRAP. Trimming removed 8 bases from V and 0 bases from J, with 7 bases in between. The CDR3 contains 12 residues. CDR3 sequence reads: CASRDNQETQYF. CDR3 coding DNA: TGTGCTAGTCGGGACAACCAAGAGACCCAGTACTTC.

The chain has TRBV7-2 and TRBJ2-2; 14 positions agree with TRBD2. Germline assignment: CDR1 SGHTA and CDR2 FQGNSA. V lost 2 bases, J lost 5 bases, and 7 bases stayed unmatched. The CDR3 contains 18 residues. CDR3 DNA: TGTGCCAGCAGCTTAATGAGACTAGCGGGAGGGTGGACCGGGGAGCTGTTTTTT. Translating gives CASSLMRLAGGWTGELFF.

The chain has TRBV5-1 and TRBJ2-5; D may be TRBD2 (6 bases). The CDR3 covers 17 residues. Germline CDR1 and CDR2: SGHRS and YFSETQ. V lost 2 bases and J 4 bases, leaving 21 bases between the germline ends. The DNA of the CDR3 is TGCGCCAGCAGCTTAGCCCGGGCTAGCGACAATTTAGAGACCCAGTACTTC. Its translation is CASSLARASDNLETQYF.

V is TRBV7-8 and J is TRBJ2-2, with 7 positions matching TRBD2. The V segment lost 2 bases and the J segment 1 base; nucleotides outside the gene matches: 4. Germline V lookup: CDR1 SGHVS, CDR2 FQNEAQ. The CDR3 consists of 16 residues. CDR3 nucleotides: TGTGCCAGCAGCTTATCGGCTAGCGGGAACACCGGGGAGCTGTTTTTT. Protein product: CASSLSASGNTGELFF.

This rearrangement joins TRBV5-1 to TRBJ2-2, with unresolved D. The CDR3 contains 13 residues. V was cut by 5 bases and J by 1 base, with 6 bases left in between. Germline values: CDR1 SGHRS, CDR2 YFSETQ. The CDR3 DNA follows: TGCGCCAGCAGTTATTTGAACACCGGGGAGCTGTTTTTT. It encodes CASSYLNTGELFF.

The CDR3 DNA reads TGTGCCAGCAGTCGGGGACGGTTTAGCAATCAGCCCCAGCATTTT. Amino acid sequence: CASSRGRFSNQPQHF. The chain links TRBV6-2 or TRBV6-3 to TRBJ1-5, with D possibly matching TRBD1 (5 bases). The CDR3 is 15 amino acids. The V gene's germline CDR1 is MNHEY and CDR2 SVGEGT. V was trimmed by 5 bases and J by 0 bases, leaving 11 bases between them.

V is TRBV11-2 and J is TRBJ2-1; the match to TRBD2 covers 8 bases. This CDR3 is built from 17 residues. CDR1 and CDR2 from the germline V gene are SGHAT and FQNNGV. With 1 base clipped from V and 3 bases from J, the junction kept 8 bases outside the gene matches. CDR3 loop: CASSLVERGRRYNEQFF. In DNA, the CDR3 is TGTGCCAGCAGCTTAGTGGAGCGGGGGCGACGCTACAATGAGCAGTTCTTC.